The rows below give T cell receptor beta chains drawn from one sample of a study of Graves' ophthalmopathy and Graves' hyperthyroidism. MiXCR, run by TCRdb on the multiplex PCR reads, gives a single entry per CDR3 protein. Of roughly 1.1 million distinct CDR3 sequences in the sample, about 40% are singletons; the top ten hold roughly 10%. Material: peripheral blood or thyroid tissue (not recorded which). The receptors were gathered from an adult man with Graves' hyperthyroidism. CDR3s include the opening cysteine and the closing phenylalanine or tryptophan. The D gene is left open where the match is weak. The size of a clone is reported for some rows only, either as once, few or many, or as a class for expanded clones.

few	TRBV20-1	TRBJ1-5	NA	CSAWSGQRDQPQHF	TGCAGTGCCTGGAGTGGACAGAGAGATCAGCCCCAGCATTTT
NA	TRBV3-1	TRBJ2-7	NA	CASSHLGTGLYEQYF	TGTGCCAGCAGCCATCTAGGGACGGGGCTCTACGAGCAGTACTTC
few	TRBV6-5	TRBJ2-5	NA	CASSYEPDREQETQYF	TGTGCCAGCAGTTACGAGCCGGACAGAGAGCAAGAGACCCAGTACTTC
NA	TRBV7-2	TRBJ2-1	NA	CASSIGFPDSSYNEQFF	TGTGCCAGTAGTATAGGGTTCCCGGATAGCTCCTACAATGAGCAGTTCTTC
many	TRBV29-1	TRBJ2-5	NA	CSVPRGETQYF	TGCAGCGTTCCCAGGGGAGAGACCCAGTACTTC
few	TRBV7-2	TRBJ2-7	TRBD2	CASSAGLAGGPPSYEQYF	TGTGCCAGCAGCGCGGGACTAGCGGGAGGCCCTCCCTCCTACGAGCAGTACTTC
NA	TRBV12-3/TRBV12-4	TRBJ2-7	TRBD2	CASSLERGRGGYEQYF	TGTGCCAGCAGTCTCGAGCGGGGCCGGGGGGGTTACGAGCAGTACTTC
NA	TRBV28	TRBJ1-1	TRBD1	CASSSRQGENTEAFF	TGTGCCAGCAGTTCGCGACAGGGGGAGAACACTGAAGCTTTCTTT
many	TRBV4-1	TRBJ2-7	NA	CASSQDQYPNYEQYF	TGCGCCAGCAGCCAAGATCAGTACCCCAACTACGAGCAGTACTTC
few	TRBV6-5	TRBJ1-5	NA	CASSYSNHQPQHF	TGTGCCAGCAGTTACTCGAATCATCAGCCCCAGCATTTT
NA	TRBV30	TRBJ2-7	TRBD1	CAWDQGAYEQYF	TGTGCCTGGGACCAGGGGGCCTACGAGCAGTACTTC
many	TRBV19	TRBJ1-5	NA	CASSMTDSNQPQHF	TGTGCCAGTAGTATGACGGATAGCAATCAGCCCCAGCATTTT
NA	TRBV19	TRBJ1-1	TRBD1	CASSITGQGNAEAFF	TGTGCCAGTAGTATTACGGGACAGGGGAACGCTGAAGCTTTCTTT
NA	TRBV29-1	TRBJ2-7	TRBD2	CSVSGASGTLYEQYF	TGCAGCGTAAGTGGGGCTAGCGGGACCCTCTACGAGCAGTACTTC
many	TRBV11-2	TRBJ1-4	NA	CASSLHGGAEKLFF	TGTGCCAGCAGCTTACACGGTGGGGCTGAAAAACTGTTTTTT
NA	TRBV25-1	TRBJ2-6	NA	CASKKQGGANVLTF	TGTGCCAGCAAGAAGCAGGGTGGGGCCAACGTCCTGACTTTC
NA	TRBV29-1	TRBJ2-7	NA	CSLRVLTYEQYF	TGCAGCTTGCGGGTGCTGACCTACGAGCAGTACTTC
NA	TRBV2	TRBJ2-7	NA	CASSEQKGPYEQYF	TGTGCCAGCAGTGAACAAAAGGGGCCCTACGAGCAGTACTTC
NA	TRBV29-1	TRBJ2-7	NA	CSLLDTNEQYF	TGCAGCTTATTGGACACCAACGAGCAGTACTTC
few	TRBV12-3/TRBV12-4	TRBJ1-1	NA	CASSFGGEVTEAFF	TGTGCCAGCAGTTTTGGAGGGGAAGTCACTGAAGCTTTCTTT
NA	TRBV30	TRBJ1-1	TRBD1	CAWSVRGATEAFF	TGTGCCTGGAGTGTCAGGGGGGCGACTGAAGCTTTCTTT
NA	TRBV10-2	TRBJ2-7	NA	CASSVKGRAYEQYF	TGCGCCAGCAGTGTTAAGGGGCGGGCCTACGAGCAGTACTTC
NA	TRBV19	TRBJ2-5	TRBD1	CASSKTGKGETQYF	TGTGCCAGTAGTAAGACAGGGAAAGGAGAGACCCAGTACTTC
many	TRBV19	TRBJ2-5	TRBD2	CASSIYSGRTQETQYF	TGTGCCAGTAGTATCTATAGCGGGAGAACGCAAGAGACCCAGTACTTC
NA	TRBV20-1	TRBJ2-5	TRBD2	CSARSAGGTQETQYF	TGCAGTGCTCGATCAGCGGGGGGCACCCAAGAGACCCAGTACTTC
NA	TRBV20-1	TRBJ1-2	NA	CSARGQDLEVYGYTF	TGCAGTGCTAGAGGGCAAGATTTAGAGGTCTATGGCTACACCTTC
NA	TRBV24-1	TRBJ2-2	NA	CATSEGRGAGELFF	TGTGCCACCAGTGAGGGTAGGGGGGCCGGGGAGCTGTTTTTT
NA	TRBV11-2	TRBJ2-2	NA	CASSRTDLNTGELFF	TGTGCCAGCAGTAGGACGGATTTGAACACCGGGGAGCTGTTTTTT
NA	TRBV24-1	TRBJ2-3	NA	CATSIGDTQYF	TGTGCCACCAGTATAGGAGATACGCAGTATTTT
NA	TRBV7-8	TRBJ2-7	TRBD1	CASSYSGDRGRDYEQYF	TGTGCCAGCAGTTACTCAGGCGACAGGGGGCGAGACTACGAGCAGTACTTC
many	TRBV2	TRBJ1-2	NA	CASSELEGYTF	TGTGCCAGCAGTGAGCTGGAGGGCTACACCTTC
NA	TRBV20-1	TRBJ1-1	NA	CSARGSGTLNTEAFF	TGCAGTGCTAGAGGTTCCGGGACTTTAAACACTGAAGCTTTCTTT
NA	TRBV10-3	TRBJ2-5	TRBD1	CAISAGQGKETQYF	TGTGCCATCAGTGCGGGACAGGGAAAAGAGACCCAGTACTTC
few	TRBV7-3	TRBJ2-5	NA	CASSLTGNVGRRETQYF	TGTGCCAGCAGCTTAACGGGAAACGTGGGACGAAGGGAGACCCAGTACTTC
many	TRBV5-1	TRBJ1-6	NA	CASSLGLNNSPLHF	TGCGCCAGCAGCTTGGGACTTAATAATTCACCCCTCCACTTT
many	TRBV4-1	TRBJ2-7	NA	CASSQARDTYYEQYF	TGCGCCAGCAGCCAGGCCCGGGACACCTACTACGAGCAGTACTTC
NA	TRBV7-2	TRBJ1-2	TRBD1	CASSSQGGAMSYGYTF	TGTGCCAGCAGCTCCCAGGGGGGCGCGATGTCCTATGGCTACACCTTC
few	TRBV7-2	TRBJ2-6	NA	CASRSGVNVLTF	TGTGCCAGCAGGTCAGGGGTCAACGTCCTGACTTTC
NA	TRBV12-3/TRBV12-4	TRBJ2-6	TRBD1	CASSLGQGGLGANVLTF	TGTGCCAGCAGCCTTGGACAGGGAGGTCTGGGGGCCAACGTCCTGACTTTC
many	TRBV5-1	TRBJ2-7	NA	CASSLVGSHEQYF	TGCGCCAGCAGCTTGGTGGGGAGCCACGAGCAGTACTTC
many	TRBV2	TRBJ2-5	TRBD1	CASIPSTGYRETQYF	TGTGCCAGCATTCCGTCGACAGGGTACAGAGAGACCCAGTACTTC
NA	TRBV15	TRBJ1-6	NA	CATSSLGRGNSPLHF	TGTGCCACCAGCAGTTTAGGGCGAGGGAATTCACCCCTCCACTTT
many	TRBV29-1	TRBJ1-4	NA	CSVEDRRQGGEKLFF	TGCAGCGTTGAAGATCGGCGCCAGGGCGGTGAAAAACTGTTTTTT
many	TRBV19	TRBJ1-1	NA	CASNFGGTNTEAFF	TGTGCCAGTAATTTTGGAGGTACGAACACTGAAGCTTTCTTT
many	TRBV29-1	TRBJ1-5	NA	CSAWTFGQPQHF	TGCAGCGCATGGACCTTCGGGCAGCCCCAGCATTTT
NA	TRBV9	TRBJ2-2	NA	CASSVDRQEYTGELFF	TGTGCCAGCAGCGTAGATCGACAGGAGTACACCGGGGAGCTGTTTTTT
NA	TRBV10-3	TRBJ1-5	NA	CAISQADRTEPQHF	TGTGCCATCAGTCAGGCCGACAGGACGGAGCCCCAGCATTTT
NA	TRBV5-4	TRBJ2-5	NA	CASSPFGGAETQYF	TGTGCCAGCAGCCCATTTGGGGGCGCTGAGACCCAGTACTTC
many	TRBV7-9	TRBJ1-6	NA	CASSPDVGNSPLHF	TGTGCCAGCAGCCCGGACGTGGGTAATTCACCCCTCCACTTT
NA	TRBV7-6	TRBJ2-3	NA	CASSLDRGVTDTQYF	TGTGCCAGCAGCTTAGACCGGGGTGTAACCGATACGCAGTATTTT
few	TRBV28	TRBJ1-1	TRBD1	CASSQQGLNTEAFF	TGTGCCAGCAGTCAACAGGGGCTCAACACTGAAGCTTTCTTT
many	TRBV20-1	TRBJ2-7	NA	CSARAYYSYEQYF	TGCAGTGCTAGAGCTTACTACTCCTACGAGCAGTACTTC
NA	TRBV28	TRBJ1-5	TRBD1	CASSARDRGHEHF	TGTGCCAGCAGTGCCCGGGACAGGGGCCACGAGCATTTT
NA	TRBV14	TRBJ1-2	NA	CASSQESWGTNYGYTF	TGTGCCAGCAGCCAAGAGTCCTGGGGAACTAACTATGGCTACACCTTC